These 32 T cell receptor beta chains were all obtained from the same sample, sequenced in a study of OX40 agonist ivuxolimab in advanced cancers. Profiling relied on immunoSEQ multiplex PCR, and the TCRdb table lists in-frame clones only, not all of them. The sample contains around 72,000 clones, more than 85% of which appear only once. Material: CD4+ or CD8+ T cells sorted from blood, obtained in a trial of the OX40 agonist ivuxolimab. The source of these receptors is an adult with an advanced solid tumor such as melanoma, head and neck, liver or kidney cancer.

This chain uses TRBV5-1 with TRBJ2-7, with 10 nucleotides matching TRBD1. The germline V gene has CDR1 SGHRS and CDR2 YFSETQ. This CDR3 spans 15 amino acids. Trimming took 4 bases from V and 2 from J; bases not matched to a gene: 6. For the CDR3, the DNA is TGCGCCAGCAGCCCTGCCGGGACAGGGGCCTACGAGCAGTACTTC. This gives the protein CASSPAGTGAYEQYF.

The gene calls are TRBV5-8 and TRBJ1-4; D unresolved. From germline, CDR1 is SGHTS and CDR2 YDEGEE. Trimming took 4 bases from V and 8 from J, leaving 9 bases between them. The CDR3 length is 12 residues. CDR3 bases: TGTGCCAGCAGCCTTGTAGGGGAAAAACTGTTTTTT. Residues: CASSLVGEKLFF.

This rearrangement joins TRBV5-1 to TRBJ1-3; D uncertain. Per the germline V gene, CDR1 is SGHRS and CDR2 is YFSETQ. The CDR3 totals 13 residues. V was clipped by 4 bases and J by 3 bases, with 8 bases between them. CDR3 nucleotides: TGCGCCAGCAGCCCCGTGCATGGAAACACCATATATTTT. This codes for CASSPVHGNTIYF. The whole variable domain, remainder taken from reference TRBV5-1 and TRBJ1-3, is KAGVTQTPRYLIKTRGQQVTLSCSPISGHRSVSWYQQTPGQGLQFLFEYFSETQRNKGNFPGRFSGRQFSNSRSEMNVSTLELGDSALYLCASSPVHGNTIYFGEGSWLTVV.

The CDR3 sequence: CASSLNRDRGDTEAFF. The DNA for the CDR3 is TGTGCCAGCAGCCTAAACCGGGACAGGGGGGACACTGAAGCTTTCTTT. The chain recombines TRBV12-1 with TRBJ1-1; TRBD1 is the table's D call, not checked against the DNA. TRBV12-1 is tagged as a pseudogene. The CDR3 spans 16 residues.

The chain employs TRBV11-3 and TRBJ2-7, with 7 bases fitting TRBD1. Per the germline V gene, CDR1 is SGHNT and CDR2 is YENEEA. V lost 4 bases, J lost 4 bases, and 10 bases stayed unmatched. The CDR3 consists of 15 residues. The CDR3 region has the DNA TGTGCCAGCAGCTCCCGACAGGGATTTAATTACGAGCAGTACTTC. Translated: CASSSRQGFNYEQYF. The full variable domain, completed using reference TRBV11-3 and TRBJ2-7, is EAGVVQSPRYKIIEKKQPVAFWCNPISGHNTLYWYLQNLGQGPELLIRYENEEAVDDSQLPKDRFSAERLKGVDSTLKIQPAELGDSAVYLCASSSRQGFNYEQYFGPGTRLTVT.

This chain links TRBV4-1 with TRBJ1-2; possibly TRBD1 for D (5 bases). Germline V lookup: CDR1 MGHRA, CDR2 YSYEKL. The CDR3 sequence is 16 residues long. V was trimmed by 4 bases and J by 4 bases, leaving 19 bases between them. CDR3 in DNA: TGCGCCAGCAGCCGACTACCCGACAGATCCGTCTATGGCTACACCTTC. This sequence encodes CASSRLPDRSVYGYTF.

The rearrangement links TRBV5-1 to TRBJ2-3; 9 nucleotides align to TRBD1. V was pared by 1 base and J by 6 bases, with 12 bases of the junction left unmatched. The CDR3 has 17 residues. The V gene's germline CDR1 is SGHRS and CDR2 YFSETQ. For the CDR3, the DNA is TGCGCCAGCAGCTTGCCTTCACGGGACAGGGCTCGGGATACGCAGTATTTT. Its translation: CASSLPSRDRARDTQYF. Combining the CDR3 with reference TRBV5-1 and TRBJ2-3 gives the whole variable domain KAGVTQTPRYLIKTRGQQVTLSCSPISGHRSVSWYQQTPGQGLQFLFEYFSETQRNKGNFPGRFSGRQFSNSRSEMNVSTLELGDSALYLCASSLPSRDRARDTQYFGPGTRLTVL.

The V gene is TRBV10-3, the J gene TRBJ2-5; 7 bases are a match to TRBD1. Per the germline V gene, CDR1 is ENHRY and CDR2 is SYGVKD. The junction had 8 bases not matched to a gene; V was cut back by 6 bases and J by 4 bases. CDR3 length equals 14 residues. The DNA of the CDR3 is TGTGCCATCAGCCGAGGGGGCGAGGGAGAGACCCAGTACTTC. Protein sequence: CAISRGGEGETQYF.

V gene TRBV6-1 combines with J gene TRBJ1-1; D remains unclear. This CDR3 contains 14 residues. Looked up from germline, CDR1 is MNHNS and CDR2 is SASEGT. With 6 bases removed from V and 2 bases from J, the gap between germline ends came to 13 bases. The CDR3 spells CASRANQANTEAFF. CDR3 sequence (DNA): TGTGCCAGCAGGGCTAACCAAGCCAACACTGAAGCTTTCTTT.

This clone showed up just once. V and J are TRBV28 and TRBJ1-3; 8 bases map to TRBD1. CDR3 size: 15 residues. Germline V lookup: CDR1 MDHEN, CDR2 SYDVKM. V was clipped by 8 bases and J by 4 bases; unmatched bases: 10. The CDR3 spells CASRLTGGRGNTIYF. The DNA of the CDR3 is TGTGCCAGCCGCCTTACAGGGGGGAGAGGAAACACCATATATTTT.

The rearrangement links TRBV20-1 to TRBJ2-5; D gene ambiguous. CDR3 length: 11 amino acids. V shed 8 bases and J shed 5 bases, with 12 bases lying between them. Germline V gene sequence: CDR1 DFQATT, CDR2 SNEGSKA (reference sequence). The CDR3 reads CSPRSGETQYF. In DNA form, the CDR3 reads TGCAGTCCCAGATCCGGGGAGACCCAGTACTTC.

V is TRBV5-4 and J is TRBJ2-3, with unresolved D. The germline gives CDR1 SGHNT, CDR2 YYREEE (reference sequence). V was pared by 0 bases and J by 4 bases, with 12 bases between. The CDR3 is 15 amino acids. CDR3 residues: CASSLESGGPDTQYF. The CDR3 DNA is TGTGCCAGCAGCTTGGAATCTGGTGGCCCAGATACGCAGTATTTT.

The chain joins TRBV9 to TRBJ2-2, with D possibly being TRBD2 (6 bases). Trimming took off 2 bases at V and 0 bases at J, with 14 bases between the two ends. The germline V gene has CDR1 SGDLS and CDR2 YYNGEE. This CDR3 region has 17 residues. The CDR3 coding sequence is TGTGCCAGCAGCGTGTCACCAGGAGGGGCGAACACCGGGGAGCTGTTTTTT. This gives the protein CASSVSPGGANTGELFF.

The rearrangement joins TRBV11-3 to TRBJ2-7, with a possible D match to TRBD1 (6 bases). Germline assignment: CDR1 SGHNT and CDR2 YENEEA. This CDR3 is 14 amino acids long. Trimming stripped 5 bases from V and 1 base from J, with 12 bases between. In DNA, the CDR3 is TGTGCCAGCAGCCACCCCGACAGGTCCTACGAGCAGTACTTC. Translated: CASSHPDRSYEQYF.

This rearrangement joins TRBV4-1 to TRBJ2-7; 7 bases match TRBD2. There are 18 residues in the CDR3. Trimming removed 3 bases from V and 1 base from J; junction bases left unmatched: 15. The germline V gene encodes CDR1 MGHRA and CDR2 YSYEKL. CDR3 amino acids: CASSQRTSENILSYEQYF. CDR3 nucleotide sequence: TGCGCCAGCAGCCAGAGGACTAGTGAAAACATTTTATCCTACGAGCAGTACTTC.

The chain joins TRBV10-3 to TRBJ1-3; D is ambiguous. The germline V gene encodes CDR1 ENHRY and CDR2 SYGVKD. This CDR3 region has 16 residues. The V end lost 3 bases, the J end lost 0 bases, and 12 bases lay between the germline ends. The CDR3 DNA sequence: TGTGCCATCAGTGAAATGGGAGAGAGCTCTGGAAACACCATATATTTT. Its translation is CAISEMGESSGNTIYF.

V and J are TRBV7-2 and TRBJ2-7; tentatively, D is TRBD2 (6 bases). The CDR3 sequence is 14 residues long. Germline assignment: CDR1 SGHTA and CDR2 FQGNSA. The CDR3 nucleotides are TGTGCAACTCAGGAGTGGACTAACTCCTACGAGCAGTACTTC. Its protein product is CATQEWTNSYEQYF.

The CDR3 region is CASSGPRTGAETQYF. CDR3 coding DNA: TGTGCCAGCAGTGGTCCCCGGACAGGGGCCGAGACCCAGTACTTC. This sequence joins TRBV2 and TRBJ2-5; the match to TRBD1 covers 9 bases. V shed 4 bases and J 5 bases; nucleotides not matched to a gene: 8. Per the germline V gene, CDR1 is SNHLY and CDR2 is FYNNEI. The CDR3 loop spans 15 amino acids.

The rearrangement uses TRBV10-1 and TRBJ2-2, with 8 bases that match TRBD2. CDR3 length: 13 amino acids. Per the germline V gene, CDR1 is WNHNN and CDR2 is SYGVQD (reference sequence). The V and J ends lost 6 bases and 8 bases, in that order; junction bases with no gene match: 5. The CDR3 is CASRRGAAGELFF. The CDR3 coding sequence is TGCGCCAGCAGGCGGGGGGCGGCTGGGGAGCTGTTTTTT.

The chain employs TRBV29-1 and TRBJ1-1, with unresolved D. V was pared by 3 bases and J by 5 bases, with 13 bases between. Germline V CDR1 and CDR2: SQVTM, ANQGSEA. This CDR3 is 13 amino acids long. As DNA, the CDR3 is TGCAGCGTTGACGACGGGGAGGGAACTGAAGCTTTCTTT. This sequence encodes CSVDDGEGTEAFF.

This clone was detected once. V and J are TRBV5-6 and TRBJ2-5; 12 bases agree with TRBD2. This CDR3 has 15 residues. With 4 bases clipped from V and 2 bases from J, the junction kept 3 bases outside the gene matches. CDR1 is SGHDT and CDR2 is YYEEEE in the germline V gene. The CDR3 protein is CASSRTSGVQETQYF. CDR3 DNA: TGTGCCAGCAGCAGGACTAGCGGGGTTCAAGAGACCCAGTACTTC.

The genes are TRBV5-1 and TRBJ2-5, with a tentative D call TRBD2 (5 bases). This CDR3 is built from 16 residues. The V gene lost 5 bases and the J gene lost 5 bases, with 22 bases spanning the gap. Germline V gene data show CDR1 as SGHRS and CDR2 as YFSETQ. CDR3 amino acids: CASRPRPDSVGETQYF. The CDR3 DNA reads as TGCGCCAGCAGGCCCCGTCCGGACTCAGTCGGGGAGACCCAGTACTTC. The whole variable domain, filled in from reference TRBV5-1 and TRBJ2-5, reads KAGVTQTPRYLIKTRGQQVTLSCSPISGHRSVSWYQQTPGQGLQFLFEYFSETQRNKGNFPGRFSGRQFSNSRSEMNVSTLELGDSALYLCASRPRPDSVGETQYFGPGTRLLVL.

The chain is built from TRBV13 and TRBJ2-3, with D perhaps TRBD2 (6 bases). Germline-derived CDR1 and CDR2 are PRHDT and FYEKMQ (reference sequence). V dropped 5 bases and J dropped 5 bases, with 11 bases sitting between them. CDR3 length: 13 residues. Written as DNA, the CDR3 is TGTGCCAGCAGCATCGGGGGTGGAGATACGCAGTATTTT. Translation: CASSIGGGDTQYF.

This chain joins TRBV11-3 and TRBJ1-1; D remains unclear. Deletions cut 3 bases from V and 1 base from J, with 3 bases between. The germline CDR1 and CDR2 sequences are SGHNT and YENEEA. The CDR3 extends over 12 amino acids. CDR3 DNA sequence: TGTGCCAGCAGCTTTTCGAACACTGAAGCTTTCTTT. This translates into CASSFSNTEAFF.

The CDR3 loop is CASSQDLDRTYEQYF. The CDR3 coding sequence is TGCGCCAGCAGCCAAGACCTCGACAGAACTTACGAGCAGTACTTC. The chain carries TRBV4-1 and TRBJ2-7; the D gene is possibly TRBD1 (5 bases). Deletions cut 0 bases from V and 4 bases from J, with 13 bases between. This CDR3 comprises 15 residues. Germline lookup yields CDR1 MGHRA and CDR2 YSYEKL.

CDR3 DNA: TGTGCCAGCCAGGACTCTTCGGGGTACGAGCAGTACTTC. Translation: CASQDSSGYEQYF. The chain joins TRBV28 to TRBJ2-7, with a weak D call TRBD2 (5 bases). V lost 8 bases and J 4 bases, leaving 15 bases between the germline ends. There are 13 residues in the CDR3. CDR1 and CDR2 from the germline V gene are MDHEN and SYDVKM.

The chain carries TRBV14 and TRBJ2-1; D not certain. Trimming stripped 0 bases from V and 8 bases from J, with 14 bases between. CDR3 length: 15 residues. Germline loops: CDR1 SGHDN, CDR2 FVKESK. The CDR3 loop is CASSQDRIESDEQFF. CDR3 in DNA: TGTGCCAGCAGCCAAGATCGAATAGAGAGCGATGAGCAGTTCTTC. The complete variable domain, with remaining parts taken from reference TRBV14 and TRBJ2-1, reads EAGVTQFPSHSVIEKGQTVTLRCDPISGHDNLYWYRRVMGKEIKFLLHFVKESKQDESGMPNNRFLAERTGGTYSTLKVQPAELEDSGVYFCASSQDRIESDEQFFGPGTRLTVL.

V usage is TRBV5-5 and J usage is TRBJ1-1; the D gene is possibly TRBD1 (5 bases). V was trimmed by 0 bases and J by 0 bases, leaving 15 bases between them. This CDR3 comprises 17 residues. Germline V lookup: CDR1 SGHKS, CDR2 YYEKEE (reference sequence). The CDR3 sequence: CASSLGQGAIMNTEAFF. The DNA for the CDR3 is TGTGCCAGCAGCTTGGGTCAGGGCGCTATAATGAACACTGAAGCTTTCTTT.

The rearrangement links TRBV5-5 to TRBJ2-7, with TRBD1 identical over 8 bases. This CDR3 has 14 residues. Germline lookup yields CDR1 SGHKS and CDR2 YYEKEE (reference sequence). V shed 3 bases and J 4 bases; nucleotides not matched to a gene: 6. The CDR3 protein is CASSSPGQEYEQYF. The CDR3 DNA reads TGTGCCAGCAGCTCGCCGGGACAGGAATACGAGCAGTACTTC.

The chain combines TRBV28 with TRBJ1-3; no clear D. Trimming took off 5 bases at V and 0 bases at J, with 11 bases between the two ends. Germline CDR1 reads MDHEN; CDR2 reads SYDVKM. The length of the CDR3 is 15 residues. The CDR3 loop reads CASSVGGRSGNTIYF. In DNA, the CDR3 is TGTGCCAGCAGTGTGGGCGGTCGCTCTGGAAACACCATATATTTT.

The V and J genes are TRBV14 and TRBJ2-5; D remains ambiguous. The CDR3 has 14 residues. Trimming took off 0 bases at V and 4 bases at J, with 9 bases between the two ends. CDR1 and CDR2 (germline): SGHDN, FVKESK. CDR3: CASSQDVPGETQYF. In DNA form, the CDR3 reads TGTGCCAGCAGCCAAGATGTTCCTGGAGAGACCCAGTACTTC.

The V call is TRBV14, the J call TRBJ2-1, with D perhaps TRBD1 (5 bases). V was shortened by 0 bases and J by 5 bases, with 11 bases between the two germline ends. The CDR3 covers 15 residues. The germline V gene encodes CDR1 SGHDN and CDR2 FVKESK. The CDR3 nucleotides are TGTGCCAGCAGCCAAGATTGGGGCCCCGACAATGAGCAGTTCTTC. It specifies CASSQDWGPDNEQFF.